The clone carrying this T cell receptor (beta chain) was counted ten times or more. Its antigen remains unknown. TCRdb redid the calling of the reads with MiXCR, one entry per CDR3 protein. Here the sample spans around 320,000 distinct CDR3 sequences, more than 8% being singletons. This entry is derived from a study of T cell repertoires in cytomegalovirus infection. Study context: It was the public TCR beta signatures that indicated both CMV infection and matching HLA type. Study conclusions and caveats: In two of eight donors, the top clonotype was HLA-C-restricted CMV-specific.

The CDR3 has 15 residues. V lost 6 bases, J lost 7 bases, and 8 bases stayed unmatched. The clonotype was recovered from a human donor in good health (CMV status not recorded). Some clones in this sample may be carry-over from other donors' samples. The chain carries TRBV12-3 or TRBV12-4 and TRBJ2-1; 11 bases are shared with TRBD2. The specimen sequenced was PBMCs. CDR3 nucleotide sequence: TGTGCCAGCAGCATTAGCGGGGGGGCCAGTAATGAGCAGTTCTTC. It codes for CASSISGGASNEQFF.